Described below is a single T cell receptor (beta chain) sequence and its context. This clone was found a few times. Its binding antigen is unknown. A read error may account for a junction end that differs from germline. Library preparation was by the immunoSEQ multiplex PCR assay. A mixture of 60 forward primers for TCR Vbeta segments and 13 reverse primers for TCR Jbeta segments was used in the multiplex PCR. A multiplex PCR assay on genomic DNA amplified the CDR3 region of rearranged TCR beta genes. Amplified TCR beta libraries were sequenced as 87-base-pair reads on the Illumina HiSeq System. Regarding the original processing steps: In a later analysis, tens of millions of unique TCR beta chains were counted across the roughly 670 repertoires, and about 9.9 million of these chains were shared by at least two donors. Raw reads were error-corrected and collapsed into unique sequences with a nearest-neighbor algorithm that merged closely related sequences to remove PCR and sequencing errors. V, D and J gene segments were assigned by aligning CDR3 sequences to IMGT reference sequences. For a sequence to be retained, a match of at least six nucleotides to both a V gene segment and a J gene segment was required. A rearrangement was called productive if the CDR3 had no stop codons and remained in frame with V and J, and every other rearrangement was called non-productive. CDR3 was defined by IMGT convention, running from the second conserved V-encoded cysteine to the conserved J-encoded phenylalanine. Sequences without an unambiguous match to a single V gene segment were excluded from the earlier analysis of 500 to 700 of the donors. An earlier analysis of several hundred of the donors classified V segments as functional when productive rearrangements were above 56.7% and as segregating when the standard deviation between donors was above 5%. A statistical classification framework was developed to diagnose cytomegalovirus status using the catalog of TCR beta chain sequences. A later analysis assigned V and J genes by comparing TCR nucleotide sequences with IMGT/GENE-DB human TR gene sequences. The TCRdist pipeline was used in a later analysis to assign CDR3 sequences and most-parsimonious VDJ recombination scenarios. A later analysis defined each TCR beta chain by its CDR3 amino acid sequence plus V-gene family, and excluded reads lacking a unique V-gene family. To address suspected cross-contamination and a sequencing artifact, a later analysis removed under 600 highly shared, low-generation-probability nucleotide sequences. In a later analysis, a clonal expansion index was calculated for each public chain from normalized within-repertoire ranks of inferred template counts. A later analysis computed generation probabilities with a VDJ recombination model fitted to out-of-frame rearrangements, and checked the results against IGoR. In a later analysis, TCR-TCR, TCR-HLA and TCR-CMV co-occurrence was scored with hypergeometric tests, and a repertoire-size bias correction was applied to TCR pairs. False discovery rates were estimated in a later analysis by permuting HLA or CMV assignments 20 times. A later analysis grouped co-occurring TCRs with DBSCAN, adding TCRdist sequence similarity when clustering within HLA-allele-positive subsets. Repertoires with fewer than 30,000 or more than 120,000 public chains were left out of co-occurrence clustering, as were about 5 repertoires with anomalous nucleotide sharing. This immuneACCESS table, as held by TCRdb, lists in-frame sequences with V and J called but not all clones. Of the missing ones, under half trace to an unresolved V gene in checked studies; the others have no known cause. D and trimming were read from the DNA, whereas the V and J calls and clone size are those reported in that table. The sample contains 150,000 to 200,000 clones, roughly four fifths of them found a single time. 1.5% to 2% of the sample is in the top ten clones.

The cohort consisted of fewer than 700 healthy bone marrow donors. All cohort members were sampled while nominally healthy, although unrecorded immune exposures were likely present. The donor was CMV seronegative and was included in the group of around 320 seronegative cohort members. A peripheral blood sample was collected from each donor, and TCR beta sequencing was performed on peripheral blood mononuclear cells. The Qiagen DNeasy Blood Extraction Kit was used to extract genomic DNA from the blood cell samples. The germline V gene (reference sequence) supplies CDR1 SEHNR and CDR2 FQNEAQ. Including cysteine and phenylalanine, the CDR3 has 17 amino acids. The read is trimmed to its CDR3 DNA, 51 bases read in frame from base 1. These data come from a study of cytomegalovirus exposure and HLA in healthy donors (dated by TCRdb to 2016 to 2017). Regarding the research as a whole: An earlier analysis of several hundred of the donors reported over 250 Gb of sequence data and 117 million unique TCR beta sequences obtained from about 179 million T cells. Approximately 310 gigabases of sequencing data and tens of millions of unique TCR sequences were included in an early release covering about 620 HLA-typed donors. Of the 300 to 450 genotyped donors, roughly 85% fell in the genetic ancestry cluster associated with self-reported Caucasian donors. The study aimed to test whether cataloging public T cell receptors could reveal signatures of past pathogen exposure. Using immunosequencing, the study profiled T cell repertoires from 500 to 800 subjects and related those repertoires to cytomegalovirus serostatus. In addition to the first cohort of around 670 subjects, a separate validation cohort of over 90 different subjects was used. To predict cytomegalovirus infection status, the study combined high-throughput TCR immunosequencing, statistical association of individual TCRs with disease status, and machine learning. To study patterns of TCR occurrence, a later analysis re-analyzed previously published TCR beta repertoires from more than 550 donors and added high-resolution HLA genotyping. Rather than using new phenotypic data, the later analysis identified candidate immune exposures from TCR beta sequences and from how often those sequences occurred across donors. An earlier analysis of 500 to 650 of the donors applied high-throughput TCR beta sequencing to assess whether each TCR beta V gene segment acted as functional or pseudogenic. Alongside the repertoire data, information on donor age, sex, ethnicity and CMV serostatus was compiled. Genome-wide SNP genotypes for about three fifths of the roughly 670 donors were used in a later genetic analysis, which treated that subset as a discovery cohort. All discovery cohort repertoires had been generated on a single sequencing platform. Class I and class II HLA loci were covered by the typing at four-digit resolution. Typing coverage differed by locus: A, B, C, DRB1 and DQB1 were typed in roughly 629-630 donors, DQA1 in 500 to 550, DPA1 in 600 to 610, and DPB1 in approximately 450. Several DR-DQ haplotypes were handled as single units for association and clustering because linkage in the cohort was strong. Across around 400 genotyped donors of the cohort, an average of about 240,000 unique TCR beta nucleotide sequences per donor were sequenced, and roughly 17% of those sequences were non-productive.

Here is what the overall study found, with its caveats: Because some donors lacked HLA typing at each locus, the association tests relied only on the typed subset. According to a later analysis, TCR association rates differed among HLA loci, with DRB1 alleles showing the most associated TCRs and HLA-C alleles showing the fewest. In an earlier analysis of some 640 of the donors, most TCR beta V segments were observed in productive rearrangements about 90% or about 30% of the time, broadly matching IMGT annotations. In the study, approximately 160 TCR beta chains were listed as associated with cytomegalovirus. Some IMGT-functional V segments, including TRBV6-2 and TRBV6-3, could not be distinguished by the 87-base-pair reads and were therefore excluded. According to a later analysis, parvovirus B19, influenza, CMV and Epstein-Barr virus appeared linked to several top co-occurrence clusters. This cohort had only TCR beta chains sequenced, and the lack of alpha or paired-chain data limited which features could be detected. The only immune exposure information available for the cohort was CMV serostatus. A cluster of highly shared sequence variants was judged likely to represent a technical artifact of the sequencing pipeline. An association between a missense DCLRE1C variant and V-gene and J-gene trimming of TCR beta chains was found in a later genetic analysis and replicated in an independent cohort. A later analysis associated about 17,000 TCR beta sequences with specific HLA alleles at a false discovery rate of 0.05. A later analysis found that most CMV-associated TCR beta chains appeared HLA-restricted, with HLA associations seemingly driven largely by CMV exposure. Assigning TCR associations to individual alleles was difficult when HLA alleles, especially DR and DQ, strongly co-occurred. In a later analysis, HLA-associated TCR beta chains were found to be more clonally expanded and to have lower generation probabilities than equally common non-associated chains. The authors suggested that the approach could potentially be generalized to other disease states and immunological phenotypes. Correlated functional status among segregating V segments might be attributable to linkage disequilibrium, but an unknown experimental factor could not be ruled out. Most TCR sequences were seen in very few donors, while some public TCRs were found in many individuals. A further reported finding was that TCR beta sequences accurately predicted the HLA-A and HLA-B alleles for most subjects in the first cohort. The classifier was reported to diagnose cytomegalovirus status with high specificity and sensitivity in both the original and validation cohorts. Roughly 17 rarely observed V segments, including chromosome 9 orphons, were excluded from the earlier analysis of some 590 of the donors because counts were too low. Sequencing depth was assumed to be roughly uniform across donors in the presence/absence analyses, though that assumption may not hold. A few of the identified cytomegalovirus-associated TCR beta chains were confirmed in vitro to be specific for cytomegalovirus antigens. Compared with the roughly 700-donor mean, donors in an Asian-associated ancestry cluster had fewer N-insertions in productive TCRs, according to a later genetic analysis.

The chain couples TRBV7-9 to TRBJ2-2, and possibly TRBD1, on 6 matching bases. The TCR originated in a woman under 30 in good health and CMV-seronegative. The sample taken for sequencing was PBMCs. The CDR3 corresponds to CSSNREGVFGNTGELFF. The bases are TGTTCCAGCAACCGTGAGGGGGTTTTCGGAAACACCGGGGAGCTGTTTTTT.